These 27 T cell receptor beta chains share one sample of origin, sequenced in a study of blood T cell repertoires in COVID-19. This table comes from immunoSEQ multiplex PCR, and its TCRdb copy is limited to in-frame clones, with some not included. The sample has some 150,000 clones, 80% to 85% seen once. Sequenced input: peripheral blood. The receptors were sampled from a human donor in a cohort sampled during active COVID-19.

This clone was seen a few times. This chain links TRBV10-2 with TRBJ2-2; D is unclear. This CDR3 region has 14 residues. Germline V CDR1 and CDR2: WSHSY, SAAADI. The V and J ends lost 6 bases and 2 bases respectively, with 10 bases between them. DNA for the CDR3: TGCGCCAGCAGGGCTCCTGTAAACACCGGGGAGCTGTTTTTT. Protein: CASRAPVNTGELFF.

The rearrangement uses TRBV7-2 and TRBJ2-5; a possible D gene is TRBD2 (6 bases). The CDR3 consists of 14 residues. The V end was cut by 0 bases, the J end by 4 bases, with 9 bases between. The germline CDR1 and CDR2 sequences are SGHTA and FQGNSA. The CDR3 protein is CASSLAVGGETQYF. Here the CDR3 DNA reads TGTGCCAGCAGCTTAGCGGTGGGGGGAGAGACCCAGTACTTC.

With regard to this clone: The CDR3 carries no conserved terminal phenylalanine or tryptophan, so it likely arises from a read error. The genes are TRBV5-1 and TRBJ1-6; no clear D gene. CDR1 SGHRS and CDR2 YFSETQ come from the germline V gene. Trimming stripped 3 bases from V and 3 bases from J, with 10 bases between. The CDR3 loop spans 15 amino acids. The CDR3 nucleotides read TGCGCCAGCAGCTCCGAGACGGACTATAATTCACCCCTCCACCTT. Encoded protein: CASSSETDYNSPLHL.

The CDR3 DNA sequence: TGTGCCAGCACCTCGGGGGCAGCGGGGCAGAACGGGGAGCTGTTTTTT. Amino acid sequence: CASTSGAAGQNGELFF. The chain is built from TRBV5-4 and TRBJ2-2, with D possibly TRBD2 on 7 matching bases. Germline V gene data show CDR1 as SGHNT and CDR2 as YYREEE (reference sequence). Trimming left V 6 bases short and J 7 bases short, with 22 bases between. The CDR3 has 16 residues.

The gene calls are TRBV6-5 and TRBJ2-4; TRBD1 might be the D (5 bases). The V gene's germline CDR1 is MNHEY and CDR2 SVGAGI. V was clipped by 7 bases and J by 4 bases, with 14 bases between them. This CDR3 comprises 14 residues. CDR3 protein: CASKGAGNKNIQYF. CDR3 DNA: TGTGCCAGCAAAGGGGCAGGGAATAAAAACATTCAGTACTTC.

The chain uses TRBV3-1 (or the pseudogene TRBV3-2) and TRBJ2-1; 8 bases line up with TRBD1. Germline V gene lookup returns CDR1 LGHDT and CDR2 YNNKEL (reference sequence). The junction had 4 bases not matched to a gene; V was cut back by 1 base and J by 5 bases. The CDR3 has 15 amino acids. This chain's CDR3 is CASSQGTGHNNEQFF. CDR3 DNA sequence: TGTGCCAGCAGCCAAGGGACAGGGCACAACAATGAGCAGTTCTTC.

The J gene is TRBJ2-7, the V gene TRBV2, with TRBD1 identical over 8 bases. The length of the CDR3 is 15 residues. With 7 bases clipped from V and 5 bases from J, the junction kept 13 bases outside the gene matches. In germline, CDR1 is SNHLY, CDR2 FYNNEI. CDR3 amino acids: CASNERSGGFDEQYF. The CDR3 DNA sequence: TGTGCCAGCAACGAGCGGTCAGGGGGCTTCGACGAGCAGTACTTC.

The rearrangement links TRBV7-2 to TRBJ1-5; 10 bases match TRBD1. Germline assignment: CDR1 SGHTA and CDR2 FQGNSA. Germline trimming cut 5 bases from V and 1 base from J; bases unmatched to any gene: 5. This CDR3 contains 16 residues. Here the CDR3 reads CASSRTGGWSNQPQHF. The CDR3 bases are TGTGCCAGCAGCAGGACAGGGGGATGGAGCAATCAGCCCCAGCATTTT.

This chain links TRBV27 with TRBJ1-5; 8 bases are a match to TRBD1. Germline CDR1 MNHEY, CDR2 SMNVEV (reference sequence). This CDR3 contains 15 residues. J lost 0 bases, V lost 5 bases, and 3 bases had no gene match. CDR3 nucleotide sequence: TGTGCCAGCAGTCTCGGACAGGGTAGCAATCAGCCCCAGCATTTT. Its protein is CASSLGQGSNQPQHF.

The chain combines TRBV5-4 with TRBJ1-3; TRBD1 matches 8 bases. Germline loops: CDR1 SGHNT, CDR2 YYREEE (reference sequence). The junction had 7 bases not matched to a gene; V was cut back by 4 bases and J by 4 bases. This CDR3 has 15 amino acids. As DNA, the CDR3 is TGTGCCAGCAGCACGTCGACAGGGGCAGGAAACACCATATATTTT. Protein sequence: CASSTSTGAGNTIYF.

The chain links TRBV20-1 to TRBJ2-3; the match to TRBD2 covers 9 bases. CDR3 length equals 15 residues. Trimming took 3 bases from V and 5 from J; bases not matched to a gene: 9. Germline V gene sequence: CDR1 DFQATT, CDR2 SNEGSKA (reference sequence). DNA for the CDR3: TGCAGTGCTAGTTCTGTAGCGGGGGCTGGAGATACGCAGTATTTT. Amino acid sequence: CSASSVAGAGDTQYF.

The rearrangement uses TRBV29-1 and TRBJ2-2, with D maybe TRBD1 (5 bases). V shed 6 bases and J shed 0 bases, with 8 bases lying between them. The germline gives CDR1 SQVTM, CDR2 ANQGSEA. This CDR3 region has 13 residues. The CDR3 is CSVQDTNTGELFF. The DNA of the CDR3 is TGCAGCGTCCAGGACACGAACACCGGGGAGCTGTTTTTT.

This clone showed up just once. The genes are TRBV12-3 or TRBV12-4 and TRBJ2-5; the D gene is possibly TRBD2 (6 bases). Between the trimmed V and J ends, which lost 6 bases and 5 bases, there was a span of 10 bases. The CDR3 sequence is 12 residues long. CDR3 nucleotides: TGTGCCAGCAGAGCGGGTCATGAGACCCAGTACTTC. Translation: CASRAGHETQYF.

This rearrangement joins TRBV2 to TRBJ1-4, with 9 bases fitting TRBD1. Germline CDR1 reads SNHLY; CDR2 reads FYNNEI. CDR3 size: 15 residues. The junction had 5 bases not matched to a gene; V was cut back by 6 bases and J by 3 bases. In DNA form, the CDR3 reads TGTGCCAGCAGACTACAGGGGGCACCTAATGAAAAACTGTTTTTT. It yields the protein CASRLQGAPNEKLFF.

J is TRBJ2-4 and V is TRBV5-8; a weak D match, TRBD1 (5 bases). Trimming stripped 0 bases from V and 7 bases from J, with 17 bases between. Germline assignment: CDR1 SGHTS and CDR2 YDEGEE. CDR3 length: 16 residues. The CDR3 protein is CASSLVWAGPSNIQYF. CDR3 DNA: TGTGCCAGCAGCTTGGTATGGGCAGGGCCATCGAACATTCAGTACTTC.

Only one count was recorded for this clone. The chain joins TRBV7-3 to TRBJ1-3, with D hard to call. Germline V gene lookup returns CDR1 SGHTA and CDR2 FQGTGA. The CDR3 totals 17 residues. V lost 1 base and J lost 2, with 15 bases in between. CDR3 coding DNA: TGTGCCAGCAGCTTAAACCCCCGAGGGTTCACTGGAAACACCATATATTTT. Protein sequence: CASSLNPRGFTGNTIYF. The entire variable domain, with the rest obtained from reference TRBV7-3 and TRBJ1-3, is as follows: GAGVSQTPSNKVTEKGKYVELRCDPISGHTALYWYRQSLGQGPEFLIYFQGTGAADDSGLPNDRFFAVRPEGSVSTLKIQRTERGDSAVYLCASSLNPRGFTGNTIYFGEGSWLTVV.

The genes are TRBV10-3 and TRBJ1-4, with 9 positions matching TRBD1. This CDR3 has 14 amino acids. The germline V gene encodes CDR1 ENHRY and CDR2 SYGVKD. The junction had 4 bases not matched to a gene; V was cut back by 6 bases and J by 5 bases. The CDR3 DNA follows: TGTGCCATCAGCCGGGACAGGGAGAATGAAAAACTGTTTTTT. As protein: CAISRDRENEKLFF.

Only one count was recorded for this clone. The genes are TRBV9 and TRBJ2-1, with D perhaps TRBD1 (6 bases). The V gene lost 3 bases and the J gene lost 4 bases, with 20 bases spanning the gap. Germline V gene sequence: CDR1 SGDLS, CDR2 YYNGEE. The CDR3 consists of 17 residues. This CDR3 is CASSALGAAPLYNEQFF. In DNA form, the CDR3 reads TGTGCCAGCAGCGCCTTGGGGGCGGCCCCTTTATACAATGAGCAGTTCTTC.

The chain combines TRBV9 with TRBJ2-3, with 7 bases fitting TRBD2. The CDR3 spans 17 residues. V shed 1 base, J shed 3 bases, and the junction held 11 bases outside the gene matches. Germline CDR1 SGDLS, CDR2 YYNGEE. CDR3 DNA sequence: TGTGCCAGCAGCGTATCTCCCCCTGGAGCGGGGACAGATACGCAGTATTTT. Encoded protein: CASSVSPPGAGTDTQYF.

The V gene is TRBV6-4, the J gene TRBJ2-3; 7 bases are a match to TRBD1. Germline V gene lookup returns CDR1 MRHNA and CDR2 SNTAGT. J gave up 1 base and V 6 bases, and 10 bases lay outside the gene matches. The CDR3 runs 16 residues. CDR3 loop: CASRLNRQGGTDTQYF. DNA of the CDR3: TGTGCCAGCAGATTAAATAGACAGGGTGGCACAGATACGCAGTATTTT.

The chain employs TRBV6-1 and TRBJ1-1; 9 bases agree with TRBD1. Losses at the gene ends were 3 bases for V and 1 base for J; bases not matched to a gene: 6. Germline V lookup: CDR1 MNHNS, CDR2 SASEGT. The CDR3 runs 16 residues. CDR3 DNA sequence: TGTGCCAGCAGTGACGGGACAGGGATCTCGAACACTGAAGCTTTCTTT. Translating gives CASSDGTGISNTEAFF.

This rearrangement joins TRBV3-1 (or the pseudogene TRBV3-2) to TRBJ2-6; D might be TRBD2 (5 bases). The CDR3 spans 15 residues. Germline CDR1 is LGHDT and CDR2 is YNNKEL (reference sequence). V was cut by 4 bases and J by 2 bases, with 9 bases left in between. The CDR3 nucleotides are TGTGCCAGCAGCCCCCGGGGAGCTGGGGCCAACGTCCTGACTTTC. Encoded protein: CASSPRGAGANVLTF.

This clone showed up just once. This sequence joins TRBV19 and TRBJ2-1; TRBD2 might be the D (5 bases). Trimming cost V 3 bases and J 1 base, with 10 bases left between them. CDR3 length equals 15 residues. Germline values: CDR1 LNHDA, CDR2 SQIVND (reference sequence). The chain's CDR3 is CASSMRVGSYNEQFF. CDR3 in DNA: TGTGCCAGTAGTATGAGGGTAGGATCCTACAATGAGCAGTTCTTC.

This rearrangement joins TRBV2 to TRBJ2-5; 15 nucleotides align to TRBD2. The CDR3 consists of 19 residues. From germline, CDR1 is SNHLY and CDR2 FYNNEI. The junction had 10 bases not matched to a gene; V was cut back by 5 bases and J by 0 bases. The CDR3: CASSPRRGLAGGNQETQYF. CDR3 coding DNA: TGTGCCAGCAGTCCCCGAAGGGGACTAGCGGGGGGTAACCAAGAGACCCAGTACTTC.

This clone was found a few times. V gene TRBV5-4 combines with J gene TRBJ1-5; D not resolved. Germline CDR1 and CDR2: SGHNT and YYREEE (reference sequence). The CDR3 loop spans 14 amino acids. Trimming removed 3 bases at V and 4 bases at J, with 11 bases between. The CDR3 sequence is CASSSGGTNQPQHF. In nucleotides, the CDR3 is TGTGCCAGCAGCTCCGGCGGCACTAATCAGCCCCAGCATTTT. Full variable domain (missing parts from reference TRBV5-4 and TRBJ1-5): ETGVTQSPTHLIKTRGQQVTLRCSSQSGHNTVSWYQQALGQGPQFIFQYYREEENGRGNFPPRFSGLQFPNYSSELNVNALELDDSALYLCASSSGGTNQPQHFGDGTRLSIL.

The chain uses TRBV6-5 and TRBJ2-5, with D maybe TRBD1 (5 bases). The length of the CDR3 is 12 residues. In germline, CDR1 is MNHEY, CDR2 SVGAGI. Between the trimmed V and J ends, which lost 7 bases and 5 bases, there was a span of 11 bases. CDR3 nucleotide sequence: TGTGCCAGCACCAGGGATCTGGAGACCCAGTACTTC. This codes for CASTRDLETQYF.

CDR3 DNA sequence: TGTGCCAGCAGTGAACTAGCGGGGTCGCGTATCGATGAGCAGTTCTTC. This codes for CASSELAGSRIDEQFF. The rearrangement joins TRBV2 to TRBJ2-1; 9 bases line up with TRBD2. V was clipped by 2 bases and J by 8 bases; unmatched bases: 10. The CDR3 sequence is 16 residues long. Per the germline V gene, CDR1 is SNHLY and CDR2 is FYNNEI.